A single sample gave rise to the 8 T cell receptor beta chains below, sequenced in a study of T cells in women clearing cervical HPV infection. This table comes from immunoSEQ multiplex PCR, and its TCRdb copy is limited to in-frame clones, with some not included. The sample data list some 15,000 clones. The sample consisted of blood buffy coat. The receptor source for this set is a woman aged 18 to 69 with a cervical HPV16 infection that either progressed to CIN3+ or cleared (not recorded which).

Details on this clone: The CDR3 end falls 3 residues outside the read, so it is completed with the germline J gene. V and J are TRBV12-5 and TRBJ2-3, with TRBD2 identical over 8 bases. CDR3 length: 14 amino acids. In germline, CDR1 is LGHNT, CDR2 FRNRAP. This chain's CDR3 is CASGLVGSGKTQYF. The CDR3 bases that were read are TGTGCTAGTGGTTTGGTTGGTAGCGGGAAGACG.

In regard to this clone: Read coverage stops 3 residues before the CDR3 terminus; the germline J gene supplies the remainder. The V and J genes are TRBV19 and TRBJ2-6; D gene unclear. The CDR3 runs to 14 residues. Germline V gene sequence: CDR1 LNHDA, CDR2 SQIVND (reference sequence). Trimming pared 7 bases from V and 0 bases from J, leaving 7 bases between. CDR3 DNA, as far as it was read: TGTGCCAGTACACAATTCTCTGGGGCCAACGTC. It specifies CASTQFSGANV. The entire CDR3 is CASTQFSGANVLTF.

For this clone: The read falls 3 residues short of the CDR3 end, and the missing part is taken from the germline J gene. The chain joins TRBV9 to TRBJ2-1; TRBD1 is a possible D gene (6 bases). The CDR3 loop spans 16 amino acids. V was clipped by 0 bases and J by 4 bases, with 14 bases between them. Germline V gene lookup returns CDR1 SGDLS and CDR2 YYNGEE. CDR3 amino acids: CASSVVETGLYNEQFF. Incomplete CDR3 DNA: TGTGCCAGCAGCGTAGTCGAGACAGGCCTTTACAATGAG.

About this clone: The CDR3 end lies 3 residues beyond the end of the read and is filled in from the germline J gene. This rearrangement joins TRBV5-4 to TRBJ2-2; 7 bases match TRBD2. Per germline, CDR1 SGHNT and CDR2 YYREEE (reference sequence). This CDR3 is built from 15 residues. The junction had 0 bases not matched to a gene; V was cut back by 0 bases and J by 1 base. The CDR3 DNA, read in part, is TGTGCCAGCAGCTTGGCTAGCGGGAACACCGGGGAG. It codes for CASSLASGNTGE. The entire CDR3 protein is CASSLASGNTGELFF.

Worth noting for this clone: The read terminates 3 residues ahead of where the CDR3 ends, so the germline J gene completes it. The chain combines TRBV7-2 with TRBJ1-2, with TRBD1 as a possible D gene (5 bases). Trimming removed 2 bases from V and 0 bases from J, with 7 bases in between. The CDR3 spans 14 residues. Germline V gives CDR1 SGHTA, CDR2 FQGNSA. The covered CDR3 bases are TGTGCCAGCAGCTTACAACAGGCTAACTATGGC. This translates into CASSLQQANYG. The entire CDR3 protein reads CASSLQQANYGYTF.

Comment on this clone: The read comes to an end 3 residues before the CDR3 does, leaving the germline J gene to fill in the end. This sequence joins TRBV20-1 and TRBJ2-3; 9 positions match TRBD2. Germline V gives CDR1 DFQATT, CDR2 SNEGSKA (reference sequence). CDR3 size: 16 residues. V gave up 3 bases and J gave up 4 bases; unmatched junction bases: 11. The CDR3 loop reads CSASSFGGGVSDTQYF. Partial CDR3 DNA: TGCAGTGCTAGTAGCTTCGGCGGGGGGGTATCAGATACG.

For this clone: The sequenced fragment ends 3 residues before the CDR3 boundary, so the rest is inferred from the germline J gene. The chain carries TRBV20-1 and TRBJ2-7; D might be TRBD1 (6 bases). This CDR3 comprises 16 residues. Germline lookup yields CDR1 DFQATT and CDR2 SNEGSKA (reference sequence). Trimming pared 0 bases from V and 0 bases from J, leaving 15 bases between. Here the CDR3 reads CSARDVERGISYEQYF. The part of the CDR3 DNA that was read is TGCAGTGCTAGAGATGTGGAAAGGGGGATCTCCTACGAG.

Comments on this clone: The CDR3 end is not reached by the read, which stops 3 residues before it; the germline J gene fills it in. Other DNA sequences within the sample encode an identical CDR3. The chain is built from TRBV7-7 and TRBJ1-1; no clear D. Germline values: CDR1 SSHAT, CDR2 FNYEAQ (reference sequence). This CDR3 has 14 residues. The CDR3 loop is CASSLVQENTEAFF. The DNA read from the CDR3 is TGTGCTAGTAGCTTAGTTCAGGAGAACACTGAA.